This is a list of T cell receptor beta chains from one sample in a study of OX40 agonist ivuxolimab in advanced cancers. Using immunoSEQ multiplex PCR, the repertoire was profiled, and TCRdb retains in-frame clones only, with some absent. The data show 50,000 to 65,000 clones, with around 92% seen just once and about an eighth held by the top ten. Sequencing used CD4+ or CD8+ T cells sorted from blood, obtained in a trial of the OX40 agonist ivuxolimab. Receptor source: an adult with an advanced solid tumor such as melanoma, head and neck, liver or kidney cancer. The conserved cysteine and the conserved F or W are not part of the CDR3 here.

length: 14; V: TRBV7-6; CDR3: ASSLVVAGSTDTQY
length: 10; V: TRBV14; CDR3: ASSQDSYEQY
length: 13; V: TRBV7-9; CDR3: ASSVGPDTGNEQF
length: 13; V: TRBV19; CDR3: ASSISGYSNQPQH
length: 13; V: TRBV7-2; CDR3: ASSRILSSYNEQF
length: 11; V: TRBV27; CDR3: ASSLAGGNEQY
length: 12; V: TRBV15; CDR3: ATSRGQDYNEQF
length: 13; V: TRBV27; CDR3: ASSLDGGSGNTIY
length: 12; V: TRBV29-1; CDR3: SVEDPLTVETQY
length: 11; V: TRBV27; CDR3: ASSLGSKETQY
length: 12; V: TRBV11-2; CDR3: ASRHTQTYNEQF
length: 12; V: TRBV5-8; CDR3: ASTLYERNQPQH
length: 11; V: TRBV30; CDR3: AGDSRDIYGYT
length: 11; V: TRBV12-5; CDR3: ASGLESHQPQH
length: 16; V: TRBV2; CDR3: ASSESLGQSPGNTEAF
length: 14; V: TRBV25-1; CDR3: ASSVSGTRGDNEQF
length: 10; V: TRBV7-2; CDR3: ASSLVSWEQY
length: 12; V: TRBV7-2; CDR3: ASTHGRLQETQY
length: 11; V: TRBV5-4; CDR3: ASSFWQFDEQY
length: 14; V: TRBV11-2; CDR3: ASSLGARQGGYEQF
length: 12; V: TRBV19; CDR3: ASSILATNYGYT
length: 13; V: TRBV4-1; CDR3: ASSQEAGLPREQY
length: 11; V: TRBV9; CDR3: ASSVFNGDTQY
length: 13; V: TRBV6-4; CDR3: ASRRGEHYTDTQY
length: 14; V: TRBV6-6; CDR3: ASSYSWGTTNEKLF
length: 12; V: TRBV9; CDR3: ASSGSGSGNTIY
length: 11; V: TRBV19; CDR3: ASSIDFQETQY
length: 13; V: TRBV27; CDR3: ASSAPGLVYNEQF
length: 12; V: TRBV5-1; CDR3: ASSLAGANTEAF